A selection of T cell receptor beta chains follows, all from one sample in a study of Ad26.COV2.S vaccination and SARS-CoV-2 variants. Some clones are missing from TCRdb's copy, which holds only in-frame ones; the method was immunoSEQ multiplex PCR. This repertoire shows 350,000 to 500,000 clones, 88% found once; its top ten account for about 3.6%. This sample comprised peripheral blood, obtained in a trial of Ad26.COV2.S vaccine versus placebo. The source of these receptors is a person between 18 and 59 years old who received the Ad26.COV2.S COVID-19 vaccine or a placebo. Each CDR3 is given with its conserved first and last residue. The D gene is left open where the match is weak. Clone size, where shown, is once, few, many, or a class for clones that have expanded.

clone_size,d_call,j_call,v_call,cdr3_aa,cdr3_nt
-,-,TRBJ2-1,TRBV30,CAWSVISYNEQFF,TGTGCCTGGAGTGTCATCTCCTACAATGAGCAGTTCTTC
-,TRBD1,TRBJ1-6,TRBV3-1/TRBV3-2,CASTHIGGTGDSPLHF,TGTGCCAGCACCCATATCGGCGGGACAGGAGATTCACCCCTCCACTTT
-,-,TRBJ2-4,TRBV7-9,CASSRGLNLAKNIQYF,TGTGCCAGCAGCAGGGGACTTAACTTAGCCAAAAACATTCAGTACTTC
-,TRBD1,TRBJ1-4,TRBV7-9,CASSLAYGTGSEKLFF,TGTGCCAGCAGCTTGGCCTACGGGACAGGGAGCGAAAAACTGTTTTTT
-,TRBD1,TRBJ2-2,TRBV9,CASSDTRGSGAGELFF,TGTGCCAGCAGCGATACCAGGGGGTCAGGGGCCGGGGAGCTGTTTTTT
-,-,TRBJ2-1,TRBV2,CASSEWDWDEQFF,TGTGCCAGCAGTGAGTGGGACTGGGATGAGCAGTTCTTC
-,-,TRBJ2-7,TRBV18,CASSLGRDYEQYF,TGTGCCAGCTCACTCGGCAGGGACTACGAGCAGTACTTC
few,-,TRBJ1-5,TRBV7-6,CASSLGKNQPQHF,TGTGCCAGCAGCTTAGGGAAAAATCAGCCCCAGCATTTT
once,-,TRBJ2-1,TRBV5-4,CASSFGKNEQFF,TGTGCCAGCAGCTTTGGGAAGAATGAGCAGTTCTTC
-,TRBD1,TRBJ2-1,TRBV11-2,CASSLGFGTGGGQFF,TGTGCCAGCAGCTTAGGTTTTGGGACAGGGGGAGGGCAGTTCTTC
-,-,TRBJ1-4,TRBV9,CASSVGGANEKLFF,TGTGCCAGCAGCGTAGGGGGGGCCAATGAAAAACTGTTTTTT
-,TRBD1,TRBJ1-5,TRBV5-1,CASSTGERQPQHF,TGCGCCAGCAGTACAGGGGAGAGGCAGCCCCAGCATTTT
-,-,TRBJ2-7,TRBV7-9,CASSSPSSGVYEQYF,TGTGCCAGCAGCTCCCCTAGCTCAGGAGTCTACGAGCAGTACTTC
once,TRBD2,TRBJ2-1,TRBV7-3,CASSLTPSGGSYNEQFF,TGTGCCAGCAGCTTAACGCCTAGCGGGGGCTCCTACAATGAGCAGTTCTTC
-,-,TRBJ2-5,TRBV29-1,CSVPRGRETQYF,TGCAGCGTACCCAGGGGCCGGGAGACCCAGTACTTC
once,-,TRBJ2-3,TRBV19,CASSIAREDTQYF,TGTGCCAGTAGTATAGCCAGGGAAGATACGCAGTATTTT
-,TRBD1,TRBJ1-2,TRBV13,CASSPATGGYGYTF,TGTGCCAGCAGCCCAGCCACAGGGGGCTATGGCTACACCTTC
-,TRBD1,TRBJ2-7,TRBV6-2/TRBV6-3,CASRPGQAYEQYF,TGTGCCAGCAGACCTGGACAGGCCTACGAGCAGTACTTC
-,-,TRBJ1-6,TRBV6-2/TRBV6-3,CASSYSSRRGGYNSPLHF,TGTGCCAGCAGTTACTCGTCCAGACGGGGGGGATATAATTCACCCCTCCACTTT
-,-,TRBJ2-2,TRBV19,CASTPNRWMNTGELFF,TGTGCCAGTACCCCAAACAGGTGGATGAACACCGGGGAGCTGTTTTTT
-,-,TRBJ2-5,TRBV12-5,CASGLTEETQYF,TGTGCTAGTGGTTTGACAGAAGAGACCCAGTACTTC
-,-,TRBJ1-1,TRBV27,CASSPVGVATEAFF,TGTGCCAGCAGTCCAGTGGGGGTGGCCACTGAAGCTTTCTTT
-,-,TRBJ2-7,TRBV5-6,CASSLARQTPYEQYF,TGTGCCAGCAGCTTGGCCAGACAGACACCCTACGAGCAGTACTTC
-,-,TRBJ2-1,TRBV2,CASSESSSSDEQFF,TGTGCCAGCAGTGAAAGTTCTAGTTCGGATGAGCAGTTCTTC
-,-,TRBJ2-1,TRBV5-1,CASSLGPASSYNEQFF,TGCGCCAGCAGTCTGGGACCCGCGAGCTCCTACAATGAGCAGTTCTTC
-,-,TRBJ2-6,TRBV19,CASSMPSGANVLTF,TGTGCCAGTAGTATGCCGTCTGGGGCCAACGTCCTGACTTTC
few,-,TRBJ1-5,TRBV19,CASRTGGAGNQPQHF,TGTGCCAGTCGTACGGGGGGCGCGGGCAATCAGCCCCAGCATTTT
-,-,TRBJ1-1,TRBV6-5,CASSYSGPGSTEAFF,TGTGCCAGCAGTTACTCGGGACCAGGGTCCACTGAAGCTTTCTTT
once,TRBD1,TRBJ1-6,TRBV4-1,CASSHGTGRSPLHF,TGCGCCAGCAGCCACGGGACAGGGCGTTCACCCCTCCACTTT
-,-,TRBJ1-3,TRBV15,CATSRGGDSGNTIYF,TGTGCCACCAGCAGAGGAGGAGATAGCGGAAACACCATATATTTT
-,-,TRBJ2-5,TRBV7-9,CASSPRGQIQETQYF,TGTGCCAGCAGCCCTAGAGGCCAGATACAAGAGACCCAGTACTTC
-,TRBD1,TRBJ2-2,TRBV7-6,CASSLKLSSDRVGPGELFF,TGTGCCAGCAGCTTAAAACTCTCGTCGGACAGGGTCGGACCCGGGGAGCTGTTTTTT
once,TRBD1,TRBJ1-2,TRBV5-6,CASSLFDRANYGYTF,TGTGCCAGCAGCTTGTTTGACAGGGCGAACTATGGCTACACCTTC
-,TRBD1,TRBJ2-5,TRBV10-3,CAISRPPGTDAETQYF,TGTGCCATCAGTCGCCCCCCCGGGACAGACGCGGAGACCCAGTACTTC
-,-,TRBJ2-3,TRBV19,CASSTRDTVDTDTQYF,TGTGCCAGTAGTACCCGGGACACGGTTGACACAGATACGCAGTATTTT
-,-,TRBJ2-7,TRBV7-9,CASSLQDSGVYEQYF,TGTGCCAGCAGCTTACAGGACAGTGGGGTTTACGAGCAGTACTTC
-,-,TRBJ1-2,TRBV11-2,CASSLDSYGISNGYTF,TGTGCCAGCAGCTTAGATTCGTACGGCATTTCGAATGGCTACACCTTC
-,-,TRBJ1-2,TRBV2,CASRTGKYGYTF,TGTGCCAGCAGAACAGGGAAGTATGGCTACACCTTC
-,-,TRBJ2-5,TRBV24-1,CATSDLKGGAGETQYF,TGTGCCACCAGTGATTTGAAGGGGGGGGCAGGAGAGACCCAGTACTTC
-,-,TRBJ2-2,TRBV29-1,CSVELVSGELFF,TGCAGCGTTGAACTTGTTTCCGGGGAGCTGTTTTTT
-,TRBD1,TRBJ2-7,TRBV7-2,CASSTRSGQGAYEQYF,TGTGCCAGCAGCACCCGATCGGGACAGGGAGCCTACGAGCAGTACTTC
-,-,TRBJ2-1,TRBV5-1,CASSTRDDNEQFF,TGCGCCAGCAGCACCCGGGACGACAATGAGCAGTTCTTC
-,-,TRBJ1-5,TRBV30,CAWSVPGQSGQPQHF,TGTGCCTGGAGTGTCCCCGGACAGTCGGGTCAGCCCCAGCATTTT
-,-,TRBJ1-4,TRBV2,CASSGGVWRQVSANEKLFF,TGTGCCAGCAGCGGGGGGGTTTGGCGACAGGTTTCAGCTAATGAAAAACTGTTTTTT
-,-,TRBJ1-6,TRBV6-2/TRBV6-3,CASSRGYGYNSPLHF,TGTGCCAGCAGTCGGGGCTACGGATATAATTCACCCCTCCACTTT
-,-,TRBJ1-2,TRBV2,CASSDGSRNPNYGYTF,TGTGCCAGCAGTGATGGCAGTAGGAACCCTAACTATGGCTACACCTTC
-,-,TRBJ1-6,TRBV30,CAWNSLGLPNSPLHF,TGTGCCTGGAATTCTTTGGGGCTCCCAAATTCACCCCTCCACTTT
-,TRBD1,TRBJ2-7,TRBV27,CASSRQGAYEQYF,TGTGCCAGCAGTAGACAGGGGGCCTACGAGCAGTACTTC
-,TRBD1,TRBJ2-2,TRBV7-6,CASSLGPRGSTGELFF,TGTGCCAGCAGCTTAGGCCCCAGGGGGTCCACCGGGGAGCTGTTTTTT
-,-,TRBJ1-6,TRBV18,CASSAVMGDGASPLHF,TGTGCCAGCTCCGCGGTTATGGGTGACGGAGCTTCACCCCTCCACTTT
-,-,TRBJ1-5,TRBV3-1/TRBV3-2,CANGGPDSNQPQHF,TGTGCCAACGGCGGGCCAGATAGCAATCAGCCCCAGCATTTT
few,-,TRBJ1-6,TRBV27,CASSSRGNPSSYNSPLHF,TGTGCCAGCAGTTCAAGGGGCAACCCAAGCTCCTATAATTCACCCCTCCACTTT
-,-,TRBJ1-1,TRBV10-3,CAISESTVGDTEAFF,TGTGCCATCAGTGAGTCGACCGTCGGGGACACTGAAGCTTTCTTT
-,-,TRBJ2-3,TRBV10-1,CASSGSGVRTQYF,TGCGCCAGCAGTGGAAGCGGAGTCAGGACGCAGTATTTT
-,-,TRBJ2-3,TRBV24-1,CATSDFPDTQYF,TGTGCCACCAGTGATTTTCCAGATACGCAGTATTTT
once,-,TRBJ2-3,TRBV7-3,CASSFIAPDTQYF,TGTGCCAGCAGCTTTATAGCCCCAGATACGCAGTATTTT
-,-,TRBJ1-1,TRBV5-8,CASSLYRENTEAFF,TGTGCCAGCAGCTTGTATAGGGAGAACACTGAAGCTTTCTTT